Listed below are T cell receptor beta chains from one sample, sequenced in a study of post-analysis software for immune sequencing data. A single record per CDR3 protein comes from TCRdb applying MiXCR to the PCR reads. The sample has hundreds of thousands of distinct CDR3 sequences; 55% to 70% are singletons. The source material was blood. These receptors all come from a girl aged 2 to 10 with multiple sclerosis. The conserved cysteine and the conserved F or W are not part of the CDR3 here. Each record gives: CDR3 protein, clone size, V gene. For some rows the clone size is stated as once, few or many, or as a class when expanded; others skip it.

CDR3 protein: ASSHLPAAGVNEQF
clone size: .
V gene: TRBV3-1

CDR3 protein: ASSEAGGTYEQY
clone size: .
V gene: TRBV6-1

CDR3 protein: SVEWPGPIHEQY
clone size: once
V gene: TRBV29-1

CDR3 protein: ASSLWLAGTNEQF
clone size: few
V gene: TRBV7-9

CDR3 protein: SAPTKGNEQF
clone size: .
V gene: TRBV20-1

CDR3 protein: ASRAGQPGLNQPQH
clone size: once
V gene: TRBV2

CDR3 protein: ASSLEAAGGYEQY
clone size: .
V gene: TRBV5-4

CDR3 protein: SVWGGNEQY
clone size: .
V gene: TRBV29-1

CDR3 protein: ASRTGQASNYGYT
clone size: .
V gene: TRBV12-3/TRBV12-4

CDR3 protein: SVEDPDRGPVETQY
clone size: .
V gene: TRBV29-1

CDR3 protein: ASSGGVREAQY
clone size: .
V gene: TRBV6-1

CDR3 protein: SVEEPGPDTQY
clone size: .
V gene: TRBV29-1

CDR3 protein: ASSLPPGTPNTEAF
clone size: .
V gene: TRBV7-9

CDR3 protein: SVDDGGSAF
clone size: few
V gene: TRBV29-1

CDR3 protein: ASTLARDRYGYT
clone size: .
V gene: TRBV12-3/TRBV12-4

CDR3 protein: ASSRAGYQETQF
clone size: .
V gene: TRBV3-1

CDR3 protein: ASSLAHSGTAQETQY
clone size: .
V gene: TRBV7-9

CDR3 protein: ASSTLTWTGYNEQF
clone size: .
V gene: TRBV7-2

CDR3 protein: ASSPSEGTDTQY
clone size: .
V gene: TRBV3-1

CDR3 protein: ASSLEPGGPYEQY
clone size: few
V gene: TRBV7-6

CDR3 protein: ASSNRVAGTTDTQY
clone size: .
V gene: TRBV21-1

CDR3 protein: ATSGRDRGNIQY
clone size: few
V gene: TRBV24-1

CDR3 protein: ASKSGEETRY
clone size: .
V gene: TRBV5-1

CDR3 protein: SVGASGREDEQF
clone size: .
V gene: TRBV29-1

CDR3 protein: SATDRGRSYNEQF
clone size: .
V gene: TRBV20-1

CDR3 protein: ASSRTSGSSYNEQF
clone size: many
V gene: TRBV5-1

CDR3 protein: ASSLRGTGSADTQY
clone size: few
V gene: TRBV4-1

CDR3 protein: ASSPDRQSSYNEQF
clone size: .
V gene: TRBV5-1

CDR3 protein: ASIVGSTTDTQY
clone size: .
V gene: TRBV2

CDR3 protein: ASRTSGRVSYNEQF
clone size: .
V gene: TRBV5-1

CDR3 protein: ASSSRYSNQPQH
clone size: .
V gene: TRBV7-2

CDR3 protein: SARQGWFSDTEAF
clone size: .
V gene: TRBV29-1

CDR3 protein: SAREFTGLRETQY
clone size: few
V gene: TRBV20-1

CDR3 protein: ASSPQGTGVNEQF
clone size: .
V gene: TRBV18

CDR3 protein: ATSRGSDYGYT
clone size: .
V gene: TRBV15

CDR3 protein: ASSSKGIYEQY
clone size: .
V gene: TRBV7-9

CDR3 protein: SVEFGQPPNEQF
clone size: .
V gene: TRBV29-1

CDR3 protein: SVYLSGDQPQH
clone size: .
V gene: TRBV29-1

CDR3 protein: SARPAGGNNQPQH
clone size: .
V gene: TRBV20-1

CDR3 protein: ASSQERTGPSTDTQY
clone size: .
V gene: TRBV4-3

CDR3 protein: ASSVWTSGTNNEQF
clone size: .
V gene: TRBV9

CDR3 protein: ASRPMGGYGYT
clone size: .
V gene: TRBV6-5

CDR3 protein: GGLHSADTQY
clone size: few
V gene: TRBV20-1

CDR3 protein: ASSPWTGESTDTQY
clone size: .
V gene: TRBV14

CDR3 protein: ASSAMNEAF
clone size: .
V gene: TRBV11-2

CDR3 protein: ASSLWGALGTDTQY
clone size: .
V gene: TRBV5-1

CDR3 protein: ATSLHSQETQY
clone size: .
V gene: TRBV24-1

CDR3 protein: ASSVSRPHTDTQY
clone size: .
V gene: TRBV9

CDR3 protein: SASEETQY
clone size: .
V gene: TRBV20-1

CDR3 protein: ASRGTSSYNEQF
clone size: .
V gene: TRBV6-5

CDR3 protein: ASSLETGHGYGYT
clone size: .
V gene: TRBV5-1

CDR3 protein: ASNDYLTYEQY
clone size: .
V gene: TRBV25-1

CDR3 protein: ASSLIDYGYT
clone size: .
V gene: TRBV7-9

CDR3 protein: ASTGTGPDGYT
clone size: few
V gene: TRBV6-5

CDR3 protein: ATNSNLAGGPNEQF
clone size: .
V gene: TRBV15

CDR3 protein: SARSGTSGRGEQF
clone size: .
V gene: TRBV20-1

CDR3 protein: AWSASFNYGYT
clone size: .
V gene: TRBV30

CDR3 protein: ASSFMLAGGYNEQF
clone size: .
V gene: TRBV27

CDR3 protein: ASSSAYQPQH
clone size: .
V gene: TRBV7-2